This T cell receptor beta chain is from a study of cytomegalovirus exposure and HLA in healthy donors. Amplification used 60 Vbeta primers and 13 Jbeta primers. Profiling relied on immunoSEQ multiplex PCR, and the TCRdb table lists in-frame clones only, not all of them. The sample records nearly 110,000 clones, approximately 80% being singletons. Losses at the gene ends were 8 bases for V and 5 bases for J; bases not matched to a gene: 17. The CDR3 runs to 17 residues. CDR1 is MRHNA, CDR2 SNTAGT, per germline. The chain recombines TRBV6-4 with TRBJ2-5, with TRBD1 matching over 10 bases. Sequencing was done on a sample of PBMCs. The sequence was collected from a male donor in good health and CMV-seronegative. The chain's CDR3 is CASHGNRWGQGYETQYF. The CDR3 bases are TGTGCCAGCCACGGGAACCGGTGGGGACAGGGGTACGAGACCCAGTACTTC.